These 29 T cell receptor beta chains originate from one sample sequenced in a study of identifying expanded T cells in peripheral blood. Some clones are missing from TCRdb's copy, which holds only in-frame ones; the method was immunoSEQ multiplex PCR. The table lists some 75,000 clones, 90% of them singletons. The sample comprised blood. Receptor source: a person aged 18 to 75 in good health.

V usage is TRBV6-5 and J usage is TRBJ1-5; D is possibly TRBD1 (5 bases). The ends were cut back, 4 bases at V and 3 bases at J, with 10 bases in the middle. The CDR3 is 14 amino acids. CDR1 MNHEY and CDR2 SVGAGI come from the germline V gene. The CDR3 sequence is CASSSDSPNQPQHF. The CDR3 nucleotides are TGTGCCAGCAGTTCCGACAGCCCCAATCAGCCCCAGCATTTT.

This clone was observed once. The chain carries TRBV10-3 and TRBJ1-1; possibly TRBD1 for D (5 bases). This CDR3 comprises 13 residues. Germline CDR1 is ENHRY and CDR2 is SYGVKD. Trimming took off 6 bases at V and 1 base at J, with 9 bases between the two ends. The CDR3 protein is CAIRAGPNTEAFF. CDR3 DNA: TGTGCCATCAGGGCAGGGCCGAACACTGAAGCTTTCTTT.

V is TRBV28 and J is TRBJ2-5, with 12 bases identical to TRBD1. Germline CDR1 is MDHEN and CDR2 is SYDVKM. The CDR3 sequence is 16 residues long. The ends lost 5 bases at V and 5 bases at J; junction bases unmatched: 9. The CDR3 DNA is TGTGCCAGCAGTCAACCGGGACAGGGGGCATGGGAGACCCAGTACTTC. It translates to CASSQPGQGAWETQYF.

The J gene is TRBJ1-1, the V gene TRBV14; TRBD1 matches 8 bases. V lost 5 bases and J lost 8; bases outside the gene matches: 4. This CDR3 contains 12 residues. The germline gives CDR1 SGHDN, CDR2 FVKESK. The chain's CDR3 is CASSVRDREAFF. For the CDR3, the DNA is TGTGCCAGCAGCGTCCGGGACAGGGAAGCTTTCTTT.

The V gene is TRBV12-5, the J gene TRBJ1-2; D not certain. There are 12 residues in the CDR3. Germline lookup yields CDR1 LGHNT and CDR2 FRNRAP. V shed 4 bases and J shed 2 bases, with 5 bases lying between them. CDR3 protein: CASGWSNYGYTF. CDR3 coding DNA: TGTGCTAGTGGTTGGTCGAACTATGGCTACACCTTC.

This chain connects TRBV12-2 to TRBJ1-2. TRBV12-2 is labeled a pseudogene. There are 15 residues in the CDR3. CDR3 region: CASRLALCPNYGYTF. CDR3 in DNA: TGTGCAAGTCGCTTAGCGCTTTGTCCTAACTATGGCTACACCTTC.

The chain employs TRBV27 and TRBJ2-2; possible D gene TRBD1, 5 bases. The CDR3 runs 17 residues. Germline V CDR1 and CDR2: MNHEY, SMNVEV (reference sequence). V was shortened by 4 bases and J by 3 bases, with 18 bases between the two germline ends. The CDR3 loop reads CASSSPGKGFDTGELFF. CDR3 nucleotide sequence: TGTGCCAGCAGTTCCCCAGGGAAGGGTTTTGACACCGGGGAGCTGTTTTTT.

This rearrangement joins TRBV21-1 to TRBJ2-7; the table's D call, TRBD1, was not checked against the DNA. TRBV21-1 is a recognized pseudogene. The CDR3 totals 14 residues. CDR3 DNA: TGTGCCAGCAGCAAAAACATATATCCCTACGAGCAGTACTTC. Its translation: CASSKNIYPYEQYF.

The chain joins TRBV27 to TRBJ1-5, with D tentatively TRBD1 (6 bases). Trimming took off 5 bases at V and 4 bases at J, with 9 bases between the two ends. Germline CDR1 reads MNHEY; CDR2 reads SMNVEV (reference sequence). The length of the CDR3 is 13 residues. For the CDR3, the DNA is TGTGCCAGCAGTCTCCAGGGGAATCAGCCCCAGCATTTT. This encodes CASSLQGNQPQHF.

The rearrangement uses TRBV25-1 and TRBJ2-7, with D maybe TRBD2 (7 bases). V was cut by 11 bases and J by 4 bases, with 9 bases left in between. The CDR3 consists of 10 residues. Per germline, CDR1 MGHDK and CDR2 SYGVNS. The CDR3 loop is CAEGGYEQYF. The CDR3 DNA follows: TGTGCCGAGGGGGGGTACGAGCAGTACTTC.

This chain connects TRBV6-5 to TRBJ2-5; maybe TRBD1 (6 bases). Germline lookup yields CDR1 MNHEY and CDR2 SVGAGI. The V end was cut by 2 bases, the J end by 5 bases, with 12 bases between. The CDR3 spans 14 residues. The CDR3 reads CASSYIRGIETQYF. The CDR3 nucleotides read TGTGCCAGCAGTTACATCAGGGGCATCGAGACCCAGTACTTC.

The chain uses TRBV14 and TRBJ2-1; D might be TRBD2 (5 bases). The CDR3 has 17 residues. The germline V gene has CDR1 SGHDN and CDR2 FVKESK. Trimming took off 4 bases at V and 4 bases at J, with 20 bases between the two ends. The chain's CDR3 is CASSLAVGLPFYNEQFF. For the CDR3, the DNA is TGTGCCAGCAGCCTCGCCGTCGGACTCCCCTTTTACAATGAGCAGTTCTTC.

In its sample, this clone was seen once. This chain uses TRBV7-6 with TRBJ2-3; TRBD2 might be the D (5 bases). This CDR3 is 12 amino acids long. Germline V gives CDR1 SGHVS, CDR2 FNYEAQ. V lost 3 bases and J lost 8, with 9 bases in between. The CDR3 reads CASSLSGGTQYF. CDR3 DNA sequence: TGTGCCAGCAGCTTGTCCGGAGGTACGCAGTATTTT. Full variable domain (rest looked up from reference TRBV7-6 and TRBJ2-3): GAGVSQSPRYKVTKRGQDVALRCDPISGHVSLYWYRQALGQGPEFLTYFNYEAQQDKSGLPNDRFSAERPEGSISTLTIQRTEQRDSAMYRCASSLSGGTQYFGPGTRLTVL.

This rearrangement joins TRBV6-5 to TRBJ1-2, with 7 bases matching TRBD1. J gave up 6 bases and V 7 bases, and 8 bases lay outside the gene matches. The CDR3 sequence is 13 residues long. Germline V gene sequence: CDR1 MNHEY, CDR2 SVGAGI. CDR3 DNA sequence: TGTGCCAGCAAACCCGACAGGGTAAATGGCTACACCTTC. It codes for CASKPDRVNGYTF.

The genes are TRBV5-6 and TRBJ1-2, with a possible D match to TRBD1 (6 bases). The CDR3 is made up of 12 amino acids. Trimming removed 3 bases at V and 8 bases at J, with 11 bases between. Germline assignment: CDR1 SGHDT and CDR2 YYEEEE. The DNA for the CDR3 is TGTGCCAGCAGCTGGATCGGGGGCGGCTACACCTTC. Translated: CASSWIGGGYTF. The variable domain in full, completed from reference TRBV5-6 and TRBJ1-2, reads DAGVTQSPTHLIKTRGQQVTLRCSPKSGHDTVSWYQQALGQGPQFIFQYYEEEERQRGNFPDRFSGHQFPNYSSELNVNALLLGDSALYLCASSWIGGGYTFGSGTRLTVV.

This clone was detected only a few times. This sequence joins TRBV10-3 and TRBJ1-6; TRBD1 agrees at 7 bases. The CDR3 sequence is 14 residues long. Unmatched junction bases numbered 6, after V lost 6 bases and J lost 7 bases. CDR1 and CDR2 (germline): ENHRY, SYGVKD. As DNA, the CDR3 is TGTGCCATCAGGATGACAGGGAAGAATTCACCCCTCCACTTT. It codes for CAIRMTGKNSPLHF.

This rearrangement joins TRBV5-1 to TRBJ2-1, with D possibly TRBD2 on 6 matching bases. Trimming stripped 4 bases from V and 2 bases from J, with 16 bases between. Germline V gene sequence: CDR1 SGHRS, CDR2 YFSETQ. The length of the CDR3 is 16 residues. The CDR3 loop is CASSLDPGLTYNEQFF. The DNA of the CDR3 is TGCGCCAGCAGCCTCGACCCGGGACTTACCTACAATGAGCAGTTCTTC.

The rearrangement joins TRBV5-4 to TRBJ2-1, with 11 bases lining up with TRBD2. J lost 1 base, V lost 5 bases, and 5 bases had no gene match. In germline, CDR1 is SGHNT, CDR2 YYREEE (reference sequence). The CDR3 sequence is 16 residues long. The CDR3 loop reads CASRATSGTSYNEQFF. Here the CDR3 DNA reads TGTGCCAGCAGAGCGACTAGCGGGACTTCCTACAATGAGCAGTTCTTC. The whole variable domain, remainder taken from reference TRBV5-4 and TRBJ2-1, is ETGVTQSPTHLIKTRGQQVTLRCSSQSGHNTVSWYQQALGQGPQFIFQYYREEENGRGNFPPRFSGLQFPNYSSELNVNALELDDSALYLCASRATSGTSYNEQFFGPGTRLTVL.

The CDR3 nucleotides are TGCAGTGCTCTTGAGGGGGACCTCCACTTT. This sequence encodes CSALEGDLHF. The chain combines TRBV20-1 with TRBJ1-6; D is perhaps TRBD1 (6 bases). V was shortened by 5 bases and J by 15 bases, with 11 bases between the two germline ends. CDR3 size: 10 residues. Germline V gene data show CDR1 as DFQATT and CDR2 as SNEGSKA (reference sequence).

The chain joins TRBV6-1 to TRBJ2-3; no clear D gene. Germline CDR1 reads MNHNS; CDR2 reads SASEGT. The germline V and J ends were trimmed by 2 bases and 4 bases, with 13 bases remaining between them. The CDR3 loop spans 15 amino acids. CDR3 region: CASSETSRRSDTQYF. The DNA for the CDR3 is TGTGCCAGCAGTGAAACCAGCAGACGGTCAGATACGCAGTATTTT.

This clone has just a few counts. The chain couples TRBV14 to TRBJ2-3; possibly TRBD1 for D (6 bases). The CDR3 contains 16 residues. V was trimmed by 4 bases and J by 8 bases, leaving 22 bases between them. Germline V gene lookup returns CDR1 SGHDN and CDR2 FVKESK. The CDR3 spells CASSRLGGASGSTQYF. CDR3 DNA: TGTGCCAGCAGCCGGTTAGGGGGAGCATCGGGAAGTACGCAGTATTTT.

The J gene is TRBJ1-6, the V gene TRBV19; D gene unclear. This CDR3 has 14 residues. With 5 bases removed from V and 9 bases from J, the gap between germline ends came to 14 bases. Germline V gene sequence: CDR1 LNHDA, CDR2 SQIVND (reference sequence). Here the CDR3 DNA reads TGTGCCAGTAGTTCTGGATCTGAGGGTTCACCCCTCCACTTT. This sequence encodes CASSSGSEGSPLHF.

The V and J genes are TRBV2 and TRBJ2-3; the match to TRBD2 covers 10 bases. CDR3 length: 15 residues. Per the germline V gene, CDR1 is SNHLY and CDR2 is FYNNEI. Trimming cost V 5 bases and J 2 bases; bases outside gene matches: 4. In DNA, the CDR3 is TGTGCCAGCAGTCTAGCGGGGGCCAACACAGATACGCAGTATTTT. Its protein product is CASSLAGANTDTQYF.

CDR3 protein: CAWTRGELIGNTIYF. Written as DNA, the CDR3 is TGTGCCTGGACCCGAGGGGAGCTCATAGGAAACACCATATATTTT. The chain combines TRBV30 with TRBJ1-3; D perhaps matches TRBD1 (5 bases). Germline V lookup: CDR1 GTSNPN, CDR2 SVGIG (reference sequence). The CDR3 length is 15 residues. V dropped 4 bases and J dropped 4 bases, with 17 bases sitting between them.

The CDR3 here is CASSQYSDGHNYGYTF. As DNA, the CDR3 is TGTGCCAGCTCACAGTATTCGGACGGACATAACTATGGCTACACCTTC. V gene TRBV18 combines with J gene TRBJ1-2; D is possibly TRBD1 (5 bases). The length of the CDR3 is 16 residues. Per germline, CDR1 KGHSH and CDR2 LQKENI. The V end was cut by 4 bases, the J end by 1 base, with 16 bases between. The full variable domain, completed using reference TRBV18 and TRBJ1-2, is NAGVMQNPRHLVRRRGQEARLRCSPMKGHSHVYWYRQLPEEGLKFMVYLQKENIIDESGMPKERFSAEFPKEGPSILRIQQVVRGDSAAYFCASSQYSDGHNYGYTFGSGTRLTVV.

The chain recombines TRBV9 with TRBJ2-3; 8 nucleotides agree with TRBD2. The CDR3 runs 16 residues. Germline V CDR1 and CDR2: SGDLS, YYNGEE. V lost 3 bases to trimming and J lost 2 bases; unmatched junction nucleotides: 8. The DNA for the CDR3 is TGTGCCAGCAGCGGGTCCGGGACTAGGGTCACAGATACGCAGTATTTT. It is translated as CASSGSGTRVTDTQYF.

This rearrangement joins TRBV11-2 to TRBJ2-2; no reliable D call. V was cut by 5 bases and J by 6 bases, with 10 bases left in between. Germline CDR1 SGHAT, CDR2 FQNNGV. CDR3 length: 13 amino acids. DNA for the CDR3: TGTGCCAGCAGCGCCTATTTGCCCGGGGAGCTGTTTTTT. Translation: CASSAYLPGELFF.

The rearrangement links TRBV19 to TRBJ1-1, with 7 positions matching TRBD1. Germline V gives CDR1 LNHDA, CDR2 SQIVND (reference sequence). J was trimmed by 0 bases and V by 10 bases; bases with no gene match: 5. The CDR3 is made up of 13 amino acids. CDR3 DNA: TGTGCCACTAACAGGGGACTGAACACTGAAGCTTTCTTT. As protein: CATNRGLNTEAFF.

V usage is TRBV29-1 and J usage is TRBJ2-7; 8 positions agree with TRBD1. Looked up from germline, CDR1 is SQVTM and CDR2 is ANQGSEA. CDR3 length: 12 residues. With V trimmed by 5 bases and J by 2 bases, 2 bases remained unmatched. The DNA for the CDR3 is TGCAGCGTTAGGGACAGGCCCTACGAGCAGTACTTC. Translating it yields CSVRDRPYEQYF.